This TCR beta chain derives from a study of blood T cell repertoires in COVID-19 (dated by TCRdb to the early 2020s). Concerning the study at large: Samples from collaborators originated in the United States, Italy and Spain and spanned both the acute and convalescent phases of COVID-19. The prospective study material was composed of cDNA or gDNA derived from T cells, B-cell-depleted T cells, or PBMCs. Deeply sampled blood TCRbeta repertoires from subjects exposed to, actively infected with, or recovered from COVID-19 were included in the dataset. A freely available public database, intended as a resource for researchers studying the immune response to SARS-CoV-2, is where the repertoires were released. Samples were obtained from the ongoing ImmuneRACE study (first 160 participants) and from 1,000 to 1,500 subjects provided by 6 global collaborators. A de-identified subject ID, COVID-19 status, age in years and sex were almost always included in the sample metadata. Where HLA class I and class II types were available, the types were taken from metadata supplied by the sample provider, not from assay-based typing. The investigation overall reported the following: Clinical and demographic metadata were provided uncurated, with the amount varying by source and participant.

Whole blood was collected in K2EDTA tubes by collaborating institutions according to the institutions' own protocols. Collaborator samples were shipped for TCRbeta analysis as frozen whole blood, isolated PBMCs, or DNA extracted from either sample type. As to this clone: Its antigen is currently not known. Within one base of it there is no much larger clone, and no base qualities were kept.

Via the germline V gene (reference sequence), CDR1 is MNHNY and CDR2 SVGAGI. From the cysteine through the phenylalanine, the CDR3 covers 16 amino acids. CDR3 DNA only is kept here, 48 bases in frame from base 1. The V end loses 0 bases and the J end loses 0 bases, and a stretch of 8 bases separates them. TCRbeta CDR3 regions were amplified from genomic DNA by means of the immunoSEQ Assay, a bias-controlled multiplex PCR. Processing in the source paper ran as follows. The number of nucleated cells in each sample was estimated by amplification of reference gene primers within the assay. To quantify the absolute abundance of each unique TCRbeta CDR3 rearrangement, sequence reads were collapsed and filtered. For each sample, productive Simpson clonality was calculated as the square root of Simpson's diversity index across productive rearrangements. In its TCRdb copy, this immuneACCESS table keeps in-frame sequences only and misses some clones. Where compared with another copy, unresolved V genes explain less than half of these, and the others have no known cause. The V and J calls and clone size were taken over from that table, and D and trimming were inferred from the DNA. The sample contains roughly 100,000 clones, 84% of them found a single time. Clones ranked in the top ten supply approximately 12% of the sample.

The clonotype comes from a human donor in a cohort sampled during active or convalescent COVID-19. Sequencing was done on a sample of peripheral blood. The V and J segments used are TRBV6-6 and TRBJ1-4; there is no confident call for the D gene. The CDR3 is CASSYSRGPTNEKLFF. The nucleotides read TGTGCCAGCAGTTACTCGAGAGGGCCAACTAATGAAAAACTGTTTTTT.